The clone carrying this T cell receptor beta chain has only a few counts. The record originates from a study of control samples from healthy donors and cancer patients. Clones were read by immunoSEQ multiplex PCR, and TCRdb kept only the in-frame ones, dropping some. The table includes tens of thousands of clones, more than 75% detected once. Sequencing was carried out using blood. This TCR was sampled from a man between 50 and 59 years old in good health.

The DNA for the CDR3 is TGTGCCACCAGCAGAGATTGGGGAAGTGGGACAGGGGGCTACGAGCAGTACTTC. Its translation: CATSRDWGSGTGGYEQYF. J is TRBJ2-7 and V is TRBV15; 11 bases match TRBD1. Trimming took 0 bases from V and 3 from J; bases not matched to a gene: 10. Per the germline V gene, CDR1 is LNHNV and CDR2 is YYDKDF (reference sequence). The length of the CDR3 is 18 residues.